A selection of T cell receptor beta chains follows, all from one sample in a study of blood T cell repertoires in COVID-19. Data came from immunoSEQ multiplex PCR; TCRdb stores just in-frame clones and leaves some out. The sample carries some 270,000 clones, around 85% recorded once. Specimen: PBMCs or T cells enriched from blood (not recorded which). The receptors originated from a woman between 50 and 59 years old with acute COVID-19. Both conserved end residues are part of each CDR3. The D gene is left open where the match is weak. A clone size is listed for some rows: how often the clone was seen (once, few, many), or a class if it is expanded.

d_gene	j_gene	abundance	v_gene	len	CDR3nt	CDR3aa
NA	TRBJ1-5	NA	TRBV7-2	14	TGTGCCAGCAGTGCCCGGACAGGCAATCAGCCCCAGCATTTT	CASSARTGNQPQHF
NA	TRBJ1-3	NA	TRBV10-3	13	TGTGCCATCAGTGAGTCGTCTGAGTCGACCATATATTTT	CAISESSESTIYF
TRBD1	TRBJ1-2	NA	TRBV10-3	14	TGTGCCATCAGTGAAATGACAGGGGGACATGGCTACACCTTC	CAISEMTGGHGYTF
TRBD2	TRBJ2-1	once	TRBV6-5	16	TGTGCCAGCAGTTATACGTCGCGGGGGGGCCCAAATGAGCAGTTCTTC	CASSYTSRGGPNEQFF
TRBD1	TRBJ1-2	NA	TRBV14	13	TGTGCCAGCAGCCCCCGGACAGGGGATGGCTACACCTTC	CASSPRTGDGYTF
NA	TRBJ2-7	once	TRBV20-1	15	TGCAGTGCTAGTTCCTTGGGGGGAAACTCCTACGAGCAGTACTTC	CSASSLGGNSYEQYF
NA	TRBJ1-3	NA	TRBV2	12	TGTGCCAGCAGCCTGACCAGGGACACCATATATTTT	CASSLTRDTIYF
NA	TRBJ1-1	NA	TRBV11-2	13	TGTGCCAGCAGCTTATACGGGAACACTGAAGCTTTCTTT	CASSLYGNTEAFF
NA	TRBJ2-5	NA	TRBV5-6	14	TGTGCCAGCAGTTTGAGCGCTGTGCAGGAGACCCAGTACTTC	CASSLSAVQETQYF
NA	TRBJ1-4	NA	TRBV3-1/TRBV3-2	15	TGTGCCAGCAGCCAAGAGGCGGGGTCGGGTGAAAAACTGTTTTTT	CASSQEAGSGEKLFF
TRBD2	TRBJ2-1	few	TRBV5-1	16	TGCGCCAGCAGCTCCTCCGGCGGGGGGCCAGGAGAGGAGCAGTTCTTC	CASSSSGGGPGEEQFF
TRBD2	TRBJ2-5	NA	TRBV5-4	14	TGTGCCAGCAGCTTGTCTAGCGGAGAAGAGACCCAGTACTTC	CASSLSSGEETQYF
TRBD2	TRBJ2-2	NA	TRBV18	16	TGTGCCAGCTCACCAGCAGCGGGGGGGAACACCGGGGAGCTGTTTTTT	CASSPAAGGNTGELFF
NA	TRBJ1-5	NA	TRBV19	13	TGTGCCAGTAGTATTCGGAGAAATCAGCCCCAGCATTTT	CASSIRRNQPQHF
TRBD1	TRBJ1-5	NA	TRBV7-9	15	TGTGCCAGCAGTTCGACAGGGGGCATTAATCAGCCCCAGCATTTT	CASSSTGGINQPQHF
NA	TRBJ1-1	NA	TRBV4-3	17	TGCGCCAGCAGCCCTGTAGGGTTAGGACAGAAACACACTGAAGCTTTCTTT	CASSPVGLGQKHTEAFF
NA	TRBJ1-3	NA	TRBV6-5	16	TGTGCCAGCAGTTTTTTTGGAAACAGTGGAGGAAACACCATATATTTT	CASSFFGNSGGNTIYF
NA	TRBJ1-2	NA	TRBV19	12	TGTGCCAGTACCGGGGGGGACCGCGGCTACACCTTC	CASTGGDRGYTF
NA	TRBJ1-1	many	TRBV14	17	TGTGCCAGCAGCCCGACTAAGAAGAGTGACATGAACACTGAAGCTTTCTTT	CASSPTKKSDMNTEAFF
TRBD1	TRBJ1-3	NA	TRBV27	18	TGTGCCAGCAGTCGCGATCCGACAGGGAGACACTCTGGAAACACCATATATTTT	CASSRDPTGRHSGNTIYF
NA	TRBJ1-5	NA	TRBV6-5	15	TGTGCCAGCAGTCGGTCATCGTATAGCAATCAGCCCCAGCATTTT	CASSRSSYSNQPQHF
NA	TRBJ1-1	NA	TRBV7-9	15	TGTGCCAGCAGCTTATTCGCAGGGAAAGGCACTGAAGCTTTCTTT	CASSLFAGKGTEAFF
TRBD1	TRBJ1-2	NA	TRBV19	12	TGTGCCACCTCCGGGACAGGATACGGCTACACCTTC	CATSGTGYGYTF
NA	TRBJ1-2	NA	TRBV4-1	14	TGCGCCAGCAGCCAAGAACGACATATCTATGGCTACACCTTC	CASSQERHIYGYTF
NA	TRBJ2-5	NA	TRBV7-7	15	TGTGCCAGCAGCTTGGACAGCCATAAAATAGAGACCCAGTACTTC	CASSLDSHKIETQYF
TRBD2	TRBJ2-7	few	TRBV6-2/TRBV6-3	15	TGTGCCAGCAGTTACGGGCTAGCGGGTACTTACGAGCAGTACTTC	CASSYGLAGTYEQYF
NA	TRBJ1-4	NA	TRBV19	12	TGTGCCAGTAGTATAGTGGGCAGGGCCGTATCATTT	CASSIVGRAVSF
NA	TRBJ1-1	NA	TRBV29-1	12	TGCAGCGGGGCAGTTATCGGCACTGAAGCTTTCTTT	CSGAVIGTEAFF
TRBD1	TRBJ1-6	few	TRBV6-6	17	TGTGCCAGCAGTAGATACCGGGACAGCTCCTATAATTCACCCCTCCACTTT	CASSRYRDSSYNSPLHF
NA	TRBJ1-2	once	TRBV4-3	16	TGCGCCAGCAGCCCCGAGAGGTCGCCCTCTAACTATGGCTACACCTTC	CASSPERSPSNYGYTF